Sequencing of this T cell receptor beta chain was carried out in a study of identical twins. Germline V gene data show CDR1 as SGDLS and CDR2 as YYNGEE. The CDR3 spans 19 residues. The trim removed 0 bases at V and 7 bases at J, leaving 17 bases unmatched. This clonotype was observed a handful of times. TCRdb processed the 5' RACE reads anew with MiXCR; each CDR3 protein has one entry. The repertoire has 450,000 or so distinct CDR3 sequences, around 24% of them found once; the top ten carry over 2.5%. The same data also went into a second study, on T cells expressing NK-cell markers.

The TCR sequence derives from a woman between 18 and 29 years old in good health. The chain carries TRBV9 and TRBJ2-7; 12 bases are shared with TRBD2. The sequenced material came from CD4+ T cells sorted from blood. CDR3 sequence (DNA): TGTGCCAGCAGCGTAGGAAGACTAGCGGGAGTGGGCCTCGTGGAGGAGCAGTACTTC. Translating gives CASSVGRLAGVGLVEEQYF. Based on the CDR3 plus reference TRBV9 and TRBJ2-7, the full variable domain is DSGVTQTPKHLITATGQRVTLRCSPRSGDLSVYWYQQSLDQGLQFLIQYYNGEERAKGNILERFSAQQFPDLHSELNLSSLELGDSALYFCASSVGRLAGVGLVEEQYFGPGTRLTVT.